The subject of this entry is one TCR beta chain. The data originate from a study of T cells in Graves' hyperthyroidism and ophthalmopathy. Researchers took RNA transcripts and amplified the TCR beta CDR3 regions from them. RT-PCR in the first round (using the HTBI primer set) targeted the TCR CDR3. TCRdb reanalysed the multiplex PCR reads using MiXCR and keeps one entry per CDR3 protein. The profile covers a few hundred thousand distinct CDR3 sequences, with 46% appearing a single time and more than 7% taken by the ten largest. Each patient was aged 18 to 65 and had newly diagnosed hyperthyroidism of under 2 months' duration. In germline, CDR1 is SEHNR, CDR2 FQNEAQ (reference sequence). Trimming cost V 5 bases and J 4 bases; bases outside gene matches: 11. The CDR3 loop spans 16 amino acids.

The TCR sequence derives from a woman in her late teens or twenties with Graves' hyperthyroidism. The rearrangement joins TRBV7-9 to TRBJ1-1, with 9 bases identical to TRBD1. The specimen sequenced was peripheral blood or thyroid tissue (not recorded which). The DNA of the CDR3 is TGTGCCAGCAGCGAATTGACAGGGGGTGGGAGCACTGAAGCTTTCTTT. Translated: CASSELTGGGSTEAFF.